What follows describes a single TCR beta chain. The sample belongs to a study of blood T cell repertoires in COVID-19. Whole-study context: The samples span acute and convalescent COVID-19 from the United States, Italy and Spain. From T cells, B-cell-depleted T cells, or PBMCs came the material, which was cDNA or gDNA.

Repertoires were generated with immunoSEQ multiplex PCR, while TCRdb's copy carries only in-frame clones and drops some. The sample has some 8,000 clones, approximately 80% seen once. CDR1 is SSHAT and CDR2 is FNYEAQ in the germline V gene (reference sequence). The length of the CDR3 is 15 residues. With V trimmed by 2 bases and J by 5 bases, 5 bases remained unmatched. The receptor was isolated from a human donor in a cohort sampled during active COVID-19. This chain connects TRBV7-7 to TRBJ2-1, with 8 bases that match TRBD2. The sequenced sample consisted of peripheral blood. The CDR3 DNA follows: TGTGCCAGCAGCTTAAGCGGGGGCCCGAACAATGAGCAGTTCTTC. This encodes CASSLSGGPNNEQFF.